This T cell receptor (beta chain) was obtained from a study of blood T cell repertoires in COVID-19. Measured with immunoSEQ multiplex PCR; TCRdb has only the in-frame clones, and not every one. The table has 150,000 to 200,000 clones, about 85% seen once. Germline CDR1 is SGDLS and CDR2 is YYNGEE. V lost 2 bases to trimming and J lost 2 bases, with 23 bases between them. The CDR3 loop spans 19 amino acids. The source is a man between 60 and 75 years old with active or convalescent COVID-19. This chain connects TRBV9 to TRBJ1-5; D remains unclear. Sequenced input: peripheral blood. The CDR3 sequence is CASSVDRYDPGRGNQPQHF. CDR3 nucleotide sequence: TGTGCCAGCAGCGTCGATAGATACGACCCCGGGCGGGGCAATCAGCCCCAGCATTTT.